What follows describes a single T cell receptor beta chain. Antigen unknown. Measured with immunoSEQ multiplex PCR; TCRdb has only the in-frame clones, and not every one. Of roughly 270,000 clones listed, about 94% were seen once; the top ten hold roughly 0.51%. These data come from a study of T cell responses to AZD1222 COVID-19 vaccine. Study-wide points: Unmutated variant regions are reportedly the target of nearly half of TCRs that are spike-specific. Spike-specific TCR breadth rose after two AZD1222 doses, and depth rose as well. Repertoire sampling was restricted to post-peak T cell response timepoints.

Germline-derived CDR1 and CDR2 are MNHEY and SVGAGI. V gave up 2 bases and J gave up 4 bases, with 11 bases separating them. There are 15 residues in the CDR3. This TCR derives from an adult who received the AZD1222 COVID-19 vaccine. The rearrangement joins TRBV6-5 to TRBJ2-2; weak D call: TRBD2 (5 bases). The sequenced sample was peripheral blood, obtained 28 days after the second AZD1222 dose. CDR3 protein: CASSYRARVTGELFF. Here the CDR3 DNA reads TGTGCCAGCAGTTACAGGGCGCGGGTCACCGGGGAGCTGTTTTTT.